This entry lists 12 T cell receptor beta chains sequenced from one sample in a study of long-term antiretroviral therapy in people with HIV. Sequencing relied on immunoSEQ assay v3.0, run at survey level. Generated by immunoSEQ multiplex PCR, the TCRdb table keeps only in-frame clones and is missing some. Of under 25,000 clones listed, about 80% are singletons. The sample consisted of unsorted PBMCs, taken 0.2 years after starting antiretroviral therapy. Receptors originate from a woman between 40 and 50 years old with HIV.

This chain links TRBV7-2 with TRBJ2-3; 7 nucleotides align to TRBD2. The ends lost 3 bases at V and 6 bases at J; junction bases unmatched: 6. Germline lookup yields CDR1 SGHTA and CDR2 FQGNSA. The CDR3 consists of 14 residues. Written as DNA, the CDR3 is TGTGCCAGCAGCTTCTCGGGGGGAGGGGATACGCAGTATTTT. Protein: CASSFSGGGDTQYF.

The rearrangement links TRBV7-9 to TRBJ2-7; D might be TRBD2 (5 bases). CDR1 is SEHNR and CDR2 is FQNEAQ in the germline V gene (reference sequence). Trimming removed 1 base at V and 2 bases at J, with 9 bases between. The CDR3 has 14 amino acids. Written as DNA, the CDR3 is TGTGCCAGCAGCTTAGGAGGACTTCCCTACGAGCAGTACTTC. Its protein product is CASSLGGLPYEQYF.

The CDR3 spells CASSSADLQKAEAFF. The CDR3, as DNA: TGTGCCAGCAGCTCCGCGGACCTCCAAAAGGCTGAAGCTTTCTTT. The chain joins TRBV7-9 to TRBJ1-1; D is unclear. Germline assignment: CDR1 SEHNR and CDR2 FQNEAQ (reference sequence). Trimming removed 4 bases at V and 6 bases at J, with 18 bases between. The CDR3 length is 15 residues.

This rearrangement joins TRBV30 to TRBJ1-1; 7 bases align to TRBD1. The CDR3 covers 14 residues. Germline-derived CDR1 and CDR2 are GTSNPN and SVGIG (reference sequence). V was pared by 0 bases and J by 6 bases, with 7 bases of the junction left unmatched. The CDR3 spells CAWSVQGQSAEAFF. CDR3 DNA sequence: TGTGCCTGGAGTGTACAGGGACAGAGCGCTGAAGCTTTCTTT.

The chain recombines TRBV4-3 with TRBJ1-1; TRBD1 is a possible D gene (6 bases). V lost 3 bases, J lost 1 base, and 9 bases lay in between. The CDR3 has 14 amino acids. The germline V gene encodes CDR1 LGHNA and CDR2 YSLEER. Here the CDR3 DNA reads TGCGCCAGCAGCCAGTCGGGACAGAACACTGAAGCTTTCTTT. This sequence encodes CASSQSGQNTEAFF.

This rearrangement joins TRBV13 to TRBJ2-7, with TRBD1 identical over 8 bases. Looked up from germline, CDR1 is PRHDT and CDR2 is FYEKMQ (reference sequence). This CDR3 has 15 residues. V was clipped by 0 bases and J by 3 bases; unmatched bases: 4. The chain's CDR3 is CASSLGDRANYEQYF. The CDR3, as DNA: TGTGCCAGCAGCTTAGGGGACAGGGCTAACTACGAGCAGTACTTC.

The CDR3 loop reads CAWSQRGDTQYF. In DNA, the CDR3 is TGTGCCTGGAGCCAAAGGGGGGATACGCAGTATTTT. The chain is built from TRBV30 and TRBJ2-3; weak D call: TRBD1 (6 bases). CDR1 GTSNPN and CDR2 SVGIG come from the germline V gene (reference sequence). The CDR3 sequence is 12 residues long. V lost 3 bases and J 6 bases, leaving 10 bases between the germline ends.

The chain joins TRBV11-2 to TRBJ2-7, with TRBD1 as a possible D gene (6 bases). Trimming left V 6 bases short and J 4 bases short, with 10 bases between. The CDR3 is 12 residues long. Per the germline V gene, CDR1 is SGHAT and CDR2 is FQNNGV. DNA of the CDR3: TGTGCCAGCAGTTGGGACATTTACGAGCAGTACTTC. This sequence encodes CASSWDIYEQYF. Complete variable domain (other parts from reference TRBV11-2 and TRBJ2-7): EAGVAQSPRYKIIEKRQSVAFWCNPISGHATLYWYQQILGQGPKLLIQFQNNGVVDDSQLPKDRFSAERLKGVDSTLKIQPAKLEDSAVYLCASSWDIYEQYFGPGTRLTVT.

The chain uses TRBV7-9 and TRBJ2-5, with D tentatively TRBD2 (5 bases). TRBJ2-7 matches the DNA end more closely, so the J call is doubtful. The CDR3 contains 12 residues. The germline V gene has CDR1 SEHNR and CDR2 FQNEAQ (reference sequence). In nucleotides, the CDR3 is TGTGCCAGCAGCCTGGGGAGTTACGAGCAGTACTTC. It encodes CASSLGSYEQYF.

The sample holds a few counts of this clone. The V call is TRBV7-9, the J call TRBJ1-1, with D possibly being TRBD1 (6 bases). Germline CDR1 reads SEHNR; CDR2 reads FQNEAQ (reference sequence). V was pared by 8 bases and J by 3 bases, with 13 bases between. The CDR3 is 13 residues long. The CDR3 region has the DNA TGTGCCAGCGGACGGGGGGCGTACACTGAAGCTTTCTTT. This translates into CASGRGAYTEAFF.

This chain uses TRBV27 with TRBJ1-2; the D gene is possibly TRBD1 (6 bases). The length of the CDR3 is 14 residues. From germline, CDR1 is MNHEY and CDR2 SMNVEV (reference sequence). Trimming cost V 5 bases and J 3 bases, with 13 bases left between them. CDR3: CASSPGGGDYGYTF. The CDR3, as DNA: TGTGCCAGCAGTCCCGGGGGGGGCGACTATGGCTACACCTTC.

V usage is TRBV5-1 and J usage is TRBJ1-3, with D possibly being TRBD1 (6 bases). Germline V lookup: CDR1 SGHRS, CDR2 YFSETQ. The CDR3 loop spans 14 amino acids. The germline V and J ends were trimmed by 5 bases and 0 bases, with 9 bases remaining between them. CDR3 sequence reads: CASSTGSSGNTIYF. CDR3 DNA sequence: TGCGCCAGCAGTACAGGGTCCTCTGGAAACACCATATATTTT.